What follows describes a single T cell receptor beta chain. Its antigen is unidentified. Blood donors were healthy children aged about 15-60 months and healthy nonsmoking adults. Per sample, roughly 17,000 to 100,000 naive CD8+ cells were sorted. This sample stems from a study of naive CD8 T cells in extremely preterm neonates. Findings and limits, study-wide: Compared with older groups, preterm CDR3s were shorter, with fewer N additions and less trimming. Preterm neonates shared more CDR3 nucleotide sequences (about 2.5%) than older groups.

TCRdb keeps only in-frame clones here, not all; method: immunoSEQ multiplex PCR. The sample consists of 5,000 to 6,500 clones, about 97% of them appearing once. Sequences were obtained from naive CD8+ T cells from blood. The receptor comes from a human donor in good health.

The CDR3 here is CSVKPGTSGANTGELFF. In nucleotides, the CDR3 is TGCAGCGTTAAACCGGGGACTAGCGGTGCGAACACCGGGGAGCTGTTTTTT. The J gene is TRBJ2-2, the V gene TRBV29-1, with 11 bases that match TRBD2. CDR3 length: 17 amino acids. Per the germline V gene, CDR1 is SQVTM and CDR2 is ANQGSEA. V trimming: 5 bases; J trimming: 0 bases; junction bases outside the gene matches: 8.